The entry below describes one TCR beta chain. As yet, its antigen is unknown. With random hexamers, reverse transcription was performed on roughly 0.5 to 1 ug of RNA. One entry per CDR3 protein, called by TCRdb with MiXCR from the immunoSEQ multiplex PCR reads. The sample holds about 210,000 distinct CDR3 sequences, nearly 97% seen once. The sample comes from a study of CD8 T cells in Susac syndrome. Study findings and constraints: The study recognized that its TCR sequencing and HLA analysis covered a relatively small number of individuals.

With 0 bases clipped from V and 5 bases from J, the junction kept 0 bases outside the gene matches. CDR1 is SGDLS and CDR2 is YYNGEE in the germline V gene. The CDR3 length is 13 residues. TCR beta sequencing covered blood CD8+ and CD4+ T cells. Both CD4+ and CD8+ T cells were negatively isolated, and TEMRA cells underwent FACS enrichment. The specimen was CD4+ T cells from PBMCs. This rearrangement joins TRBV9 to TRBJ2-3, with TRBD2 identical over 7 bases. The TCR was taken from a human donor with multiple sclerosis. CDR3 DNA: TGTGCCAGCAGCGTAGCTAGCGGAGATACGCAGTATTTT. This translates into CASSVASGDTQYF.